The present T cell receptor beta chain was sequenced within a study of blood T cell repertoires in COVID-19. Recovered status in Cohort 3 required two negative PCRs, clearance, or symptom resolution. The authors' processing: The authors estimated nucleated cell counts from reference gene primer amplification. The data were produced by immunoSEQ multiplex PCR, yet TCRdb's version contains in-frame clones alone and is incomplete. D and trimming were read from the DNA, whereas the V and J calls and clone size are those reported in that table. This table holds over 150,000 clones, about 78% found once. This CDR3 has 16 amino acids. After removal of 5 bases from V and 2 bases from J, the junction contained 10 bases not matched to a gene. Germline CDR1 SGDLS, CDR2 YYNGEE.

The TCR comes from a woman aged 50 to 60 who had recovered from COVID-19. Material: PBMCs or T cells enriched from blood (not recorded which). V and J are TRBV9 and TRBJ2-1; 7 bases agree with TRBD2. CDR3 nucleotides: TGTGCCAGCAGTGTAAAGCGGGGTGGGGCCTACAATGAGCAGTTCTTC. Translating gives CASSVKRGGAYNEQFF.